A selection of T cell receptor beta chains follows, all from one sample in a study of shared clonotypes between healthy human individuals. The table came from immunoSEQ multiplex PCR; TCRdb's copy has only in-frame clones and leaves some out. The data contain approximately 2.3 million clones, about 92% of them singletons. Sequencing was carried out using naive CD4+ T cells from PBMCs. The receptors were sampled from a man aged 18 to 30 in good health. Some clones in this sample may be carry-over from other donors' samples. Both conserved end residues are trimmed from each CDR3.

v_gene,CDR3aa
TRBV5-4,ASSQPGTGLTYEQY
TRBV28,ASSLWPEYGYT
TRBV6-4,ASSDWAGRNEQF
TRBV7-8,ASSPSLGTDTQY
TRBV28,ASPKPGHSDTEAF
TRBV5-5,ASSFRASGIGRPYEQY
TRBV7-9,ASSLRTGLGEQY
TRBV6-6,ASRRDREYGYT
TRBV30,AWSVTSDNEQF
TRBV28,ASRYVVGRSNQPQH
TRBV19,ASIMNSLNTEAF
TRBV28,ASSLARGPLEF
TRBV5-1,ASSSGTARNEQY
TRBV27,ASSLSAHKTPYEQY
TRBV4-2,ASSLARGVGGGYT
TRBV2,ASKGVLDSLSYEQY
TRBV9,ASSPAARGAGNTIY
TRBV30,AWSRGVAGNTIY
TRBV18,ASSQSPDSIGELF
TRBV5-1,ASSLGGAQETQY
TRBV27,ASSLFNQETQY
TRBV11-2,ASTYTVNTEAF
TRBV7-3,ASSAQGQSEAF
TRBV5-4,ASSLGTEAAYGYT
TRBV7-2,ASSLAGLPQVYNEQF
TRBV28,ASSTGGGETQY
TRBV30,ARTLGTGINEKLF
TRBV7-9,ASSLDRGFMNTEAF
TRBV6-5,ASSYEGGSQETQY
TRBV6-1,ASRTRDVNTEAF
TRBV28,ASSSSSGQGFYEQY
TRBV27,ASSLRSGPNTEAF
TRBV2,ASSEPRGNYGYT
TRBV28,ASTPLSGRGASDTQY
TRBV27,ASSSIFSYEQY
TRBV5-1,ASMPRVGTEAF
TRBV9,ASSHRDRGDEQY
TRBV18,ASSPLTNQGGYNEQF
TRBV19,ASSIGTGAGQPQH
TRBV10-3,GVMLQGAEEDTQY
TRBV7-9,ASSLVGQGVTEAF
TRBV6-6,ASSPTRAPGGYT
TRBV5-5,ASSVERGSSYEQY
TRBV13,ASSLIDRYPGANVLT
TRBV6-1,ASSEERQTLSYEQY
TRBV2,ASSEYGHQAEKLF
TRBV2,ASSAGFYGYT
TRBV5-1,ASSPSGVEQF
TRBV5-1,ASSSTYGLGYEQY
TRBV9,ASSRTGYSNQPQH
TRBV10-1,ARSGGLAGREQY
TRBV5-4,ASRRSGDSYNEQF